Here is one TCR beta chain with its context. Its antigen remains unidentified. Pooled samples include second doses given at about 4 or 12 weeks. These data are taken from a study of T cell responses to AZD1222 COVID-19 vaccine. General study results and limits: Baseline seropositivity occurred in only a handful of AZD1222 recipients. There were mostly white British donors and more females than males, and clonal diversity was possibly underestimated.

Repertoires were generated with immunoSEQ multiplex PCR, while TCRdb's copy carries only in-frame clones and drops some. This table holds under 150,000 clones, 88% found once. Germline CDR1 is MNHEY and CDR2 is SMNVEV (reference sequence). The CDR3 is 17 residues long. The J segment lost 4 bases and the V segment lost 5 bases, leaving 13 bases of the junction unmatched. The sequenced sample was peripheral blood, obtained 28 days after the second AZD1222 dose. The TCR originated in an adult who received the AZD1222 COVID-19 vaccine. The rearrangement joins TRBV27 to TRBJ1-1; the match to TRBD1 covers 10 bases. DNA of the CDR3: TGTGCCAGCAGTCCGCGACCTGAGGGGACAGGGGCCACTGAAGCTTTCTTT. It specifies CASSPRPEGTGATEAFF.